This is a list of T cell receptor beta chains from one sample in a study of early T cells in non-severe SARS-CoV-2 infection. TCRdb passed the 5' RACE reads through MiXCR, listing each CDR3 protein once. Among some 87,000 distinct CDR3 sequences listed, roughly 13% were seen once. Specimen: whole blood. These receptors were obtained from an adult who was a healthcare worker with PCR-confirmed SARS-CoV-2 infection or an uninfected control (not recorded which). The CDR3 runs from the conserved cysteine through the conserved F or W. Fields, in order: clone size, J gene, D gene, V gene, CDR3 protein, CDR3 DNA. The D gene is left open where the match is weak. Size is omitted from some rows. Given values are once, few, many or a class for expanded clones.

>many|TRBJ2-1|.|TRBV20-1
CSAREGVYEQFF
TGCAGTGCTAGAGAGGGTGTCTATGAGCAGTTCTTC
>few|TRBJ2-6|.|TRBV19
CASSIVYPRSGANVLTF
TGTGCCAGTAGTATAGTTTACCCCCGATCTGGGGCCAACGTCCTGACTTTC
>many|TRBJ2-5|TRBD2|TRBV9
CASSAGGGVEARKKQTQYF
TGTGCCAGCAGCGCCGGCGGGGGAGTGGAGGCCCGAAAAAAACAGACCCAGTACTTC
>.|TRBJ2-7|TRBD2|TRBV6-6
CASRGGLAGPGSEQYF
TGTGCCAGCAGGGGGGGACTAGCGGGTCCCGGCAGCGAGCAGTACTTC
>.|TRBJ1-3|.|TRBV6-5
CASRPASGNTIYF
TGTGCCAGCAGACCCGCTTCTGGAAACACCATATATTTT
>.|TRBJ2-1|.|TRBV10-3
CAISEGSVNEQFF
TGTGCCATCAGTGAGGGGTCAGTGAATGAGCAGTTCTTC
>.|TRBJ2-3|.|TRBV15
CATSRGVTPTDTQYF
TGTGCCACCAGCAGAGGTGTGACACCCACAGATACGCAGTATTTT
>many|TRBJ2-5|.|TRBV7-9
CASSFPGNQETQYF
TGTGCCAGCAGCTTTCCCGGCAACCAAGAGACCCAGTACTTC
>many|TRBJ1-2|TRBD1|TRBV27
CASSFLRDRDTYGYTF
TGTGCCAGCAGTTTTTTAAGGGACAGGGACACCTATGGCTACACCTTC
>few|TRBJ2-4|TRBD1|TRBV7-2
CASSFGDRLNIQYF
TGTGCCAGCAGCTTTGGGGACAGACTAAACATTCAGTACTTC
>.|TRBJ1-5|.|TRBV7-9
CASSLGWGYGQPQHF
TGTGCCAGCAGCTTAGGTTGGGGTTACGGTCAGCCCCAGCATTTT
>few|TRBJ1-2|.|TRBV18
CASSPTTGDYYGYTF
TGTGCCAGCTCACCTACGACAGGCGACTACTATGGCTACACCTTC
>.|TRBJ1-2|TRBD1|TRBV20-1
CSAQGGTNYGYTF
TGCAGTGCTCAGGGGGGAACTAACTATGGCTACACCTTC
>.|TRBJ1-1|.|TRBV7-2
CASSSWGAKAFF
TGTGCCAGCAGCTCCTGGGGGGCGAAAGCTTTCTTT
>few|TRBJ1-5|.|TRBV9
CASSVGVLGEGNQPQHF
TGTGCCAGCAGCGTAGGAGTCCTAGGGGAAGGCAATCAGCCCCAGCATTTT
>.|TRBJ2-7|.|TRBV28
CASSLSRTSTYEQYF
TGTGCCAGCAGTTTATCTAGGACATCTACCTACGAGCAGTACTTC
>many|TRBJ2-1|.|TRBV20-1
CSAFQTSPNEQFF
TGCAGTGCTTTCCAGACTAGTCCCAATGAGCAGTTCTTC
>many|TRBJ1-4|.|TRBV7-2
CASSLRGEKLFF
TGTGCCAGCAGCTTGCGGGGAGAAAAACTGTTTTTT
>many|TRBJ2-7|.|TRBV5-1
CASSLALGYEQYF
TGCGCCAGCAGCTTGGCGCTGGGTTACGAGCAGTACTTC
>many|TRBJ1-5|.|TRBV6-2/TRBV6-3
CASSLLTQPQHF
TGTGCCAGCAGCCTTTTGACTCAGCCCCAGCATTTT
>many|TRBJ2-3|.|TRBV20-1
CSVGRGDTQYF
TGCAGTGTGGGACGAGGCGATACGCAGTATTTT
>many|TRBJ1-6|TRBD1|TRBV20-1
CSATDRVSPLHF
TGCAGTGCTACGGACAGGGTTTCACCCCTCCACTTT
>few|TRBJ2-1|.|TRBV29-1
CSVTGTFSNEQFF
TGCAGCGTAACCGGGACCTTTTCGAATGAGCAGTTCTTC
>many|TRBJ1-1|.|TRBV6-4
CASRRRGENTEAFF
TGTGCCAGCAGAAGGAGAGGGGAGAACACTGAAGCTTTCTTT
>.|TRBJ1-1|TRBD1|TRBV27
CASYRGMNTEAFF
TGTGCCAGCTACAGGGGAATGAACACTGAAGCTTTCTTT
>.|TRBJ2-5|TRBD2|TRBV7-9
CASSSLASGVTEETQYF
TGTGCCAGCAGCTCCCTGGCTAGCGGGGTGACCGAGGAGACCCAGTACTTC
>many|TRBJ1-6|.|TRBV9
CASSVWVADSPLHF
TGTGCCAGCAGCGTTTGGGTTGCTGATTCACCCCTCCACTTT
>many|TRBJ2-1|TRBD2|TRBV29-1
CSASTSGRGNEQFF
TGCAGCGCCTCTACTAGCGGGAGGGGAAATGAGCAGTTCTTC
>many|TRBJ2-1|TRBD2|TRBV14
CASSRGRTSGSSNEQFF
TGTGCCAGCAGCCGGGGACGGACTAGCGGGAGTTCAAATGAGCAGTTCTTC
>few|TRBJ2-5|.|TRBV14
CASSQGTETQYF
TGTGCCAGCAGCCAAGGCACAGAGACCCAGTACTTC
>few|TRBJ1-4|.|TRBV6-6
CASSHRGFYEKLFF
TGTGCCAGCAGTCACCGGGGATTTTATGAAAAACTGTTTTTT
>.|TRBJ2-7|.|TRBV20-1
CSALGQTNYEQYF
TGCAGTGCCCTAGGACAGACTAACTACGAGCAGTACTTC
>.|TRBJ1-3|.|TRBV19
CASTRDGNSGNTIYF
TGTGCCAGTACCCGGGACGGAAACTCTGGAAACACCATATATTTT
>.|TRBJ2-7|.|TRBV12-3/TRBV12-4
CASSLARGHYEQYF
TGTGCCAGCAGTTTGGCCAGGGGACACTACGAGCAGTACTTC
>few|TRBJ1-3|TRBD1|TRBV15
CATSEIDRGSGNTIYF
TGTGCCACCAGCGAAATTGACAGGGGCTCTGGAAACACCATATATTTT
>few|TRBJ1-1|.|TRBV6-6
CASCQLPTEAFF
TGTGCCAGCTGTCAGTTGCCCACTGAAGCTTTCTTT
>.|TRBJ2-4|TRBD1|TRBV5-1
CASSLEGQDFGIQYF
TGCGCCAGCAGCTTGGAGGGACAGGATTTTGGCATTCAGTACTTC
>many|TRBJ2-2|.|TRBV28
CASSPGTAHTGELFF
TGTGCCAGCAGTCCAGGGACGGCACACACCGGGGAGCTGTTTTTT
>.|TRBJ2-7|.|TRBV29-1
CSVARDLGNEQYF
TGCAGCGTAGCCAGGGACTTGGGGAACGAGCAGTACTTC
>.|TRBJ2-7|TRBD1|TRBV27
CASTPGDRGVHEQYF
TGTGCCAGCACCCCCGGGGACAGGGGTGTCCACGAGCAGTACTTC
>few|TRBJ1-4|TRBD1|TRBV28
CASRPRGKGQGEKLFF
TGTGCCAGCAGGCCCCGGGGGAAAGGACAGGGCGAGAAACTGTTTTTT
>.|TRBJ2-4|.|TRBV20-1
CSVGWESHKNIQYF
TGCAGTGTCGGGTGGGAGTCACACAAAAACATTCAGTACTTC
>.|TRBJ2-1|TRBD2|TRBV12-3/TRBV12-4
CASRNLAGGYNEQFF
TGTGCCAGCAGGAACCTAGCGGGAGGCTACAATGAGCAGTTCTTC
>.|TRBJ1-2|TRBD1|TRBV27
CASSTGTGGAGARGYTF
TGTGCCAGCAGTACCGGGACAGGGGGCGCAGGGGCTCGTGGCTACACCTTC
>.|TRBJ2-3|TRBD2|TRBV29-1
CSVASGDTQYF
TGCAGCGTGGCTAGCGGCGATACGCAGTATTTT
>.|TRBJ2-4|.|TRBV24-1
CATSDKTARDAKNIQYF
TGTGCCACCAGTGATAAGACAGCCCGAGATGCCAAAAACATTCAGTACTTC
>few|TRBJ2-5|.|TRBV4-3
CASSQDVQGWETQYF
TGCGCCAGCAGCCAAGATGTGCAGGGTTGGGAGACCCAGTACTTC
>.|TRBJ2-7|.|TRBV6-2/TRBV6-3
CASSYVGTDYEQYF
TGTGCCAGCAGTTACGTAGGGACGGACTACGAGCAGTACTTC
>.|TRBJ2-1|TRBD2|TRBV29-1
CSVGGGLVDSNEQFF
TGCAGCGTGGGGGGAGGACTAGTCGATAGCAATGAGCAGTTCTTC